Described below is a single TCR beta chain sequence and its context. The data are from a study of blood T cell repertoires in COVID-19. The data were produced by immunoSEQ multiplex PCR, yet TCRdb's version contains in-frame clones alone and is incomplete. The table records 140,000 to 150,000 clones, roughly 90% of them present only once. Per germline, CDR1 SEHNR and CDR2 FQNEAQ (reference sequence). The length of the CDR3 is 15 residues. V shed 9 bases, J shed 0 bases, and the junction held 9 bases outside the gene matches. The chain recombines TRBV7-9 with TRBJ2-3, with 7 bases identical to TRBD2. The source is a human donor in a cohort sampled during active COVID-19. Sequencing input: peripheral blood. In DNA form, the CDR3 reads TGTGCCAGTCGCTTTTTAGCGGGCAGCACAGATACGCAGTATTTT. This translates into CASRFLAGSTDTQYF.